The clone carrying this TCR beta chain was seen only a few times. Its antigen is still unknown. The V end was cut by 5 bases, the J end by 7 bases, with 13 bases between. This CDR3 has 13 residues. Germline CDR1 is SGHVS and CDR2 is FQNEAQ. This sample is drawn from a study of beta chain features in type 1 diabetes. Whole-study results and caveats: Patients and controls would share equally any PCR tilt toward shorter templates.

Reverse transcribing all isolated RNA meant expressed TCRB transcripts were sequenced. TCRdb's table, derived via immunoSEQ multiplex PCR, lists solely in-frame clones and lacks some. The data show about 400,000 clones, with 10% to 15% seen just once and approximately 0.015% held by the top ten. This sequence originates from a man between 18 and 29 years old in good health. Sequencing was performed on naive CD4+ T cells from blood. This rearrangement joins TRBV7-8 to TRBJ2-3; D might be TRBD1 (5 bases). CDR3 region: CASSPLGRNTQYF. DNA of the CDR3: TGTGCCAGCAGCCCCCTGGGGCGAAATACGCAGTATTTT.